This entry is about one T cell receptor beta chain. This sample stems from a study of blood T cell repertoires in COVID-19. For the study at large: Acute and convalescent COVID-19 samples came from the United States, Italy and Spain. PBMCs, B-cell-depleted T cells, or T cells provided the cDNA or gDNA that made up the material.

CDR1 is GTSNPN, CDR2 SVGIG, per germline (reference sequence). There are 15 residues in the CDR3. Trimming took 4 bases from V and 0 from J, leaving 13 bases between them. Per the study methods: The assay estimated nucleated cells by amplifying reference gene primers. TCRdb's table, derived via immunoSEQ multiplex PCR, lists solely in-frame clones and lacks some. D and trimming come from the DNA, and the V and J calls and clone size come from that table. Of some 260,000 clones listed, 88% were seen once; the top ten hold around 0.98%. The chain recombines TRBV30 with TRBJ1-5; TRBD1 might be the D (5 bases). This clonotype was obtained from a woman aged 40 to 50 who had recovered from COVID-19. Material for sequencing was peripheral blood. The CDR3 protein is CAWNSGDPSNQPQHF. CDR3 sequence (DNA): TGTGCCTGGAACTCGGGGGACCCTAGCAATCAGCCCCAGCATTTT.